This T cell receptor beta chain came from a study of blood T cell repertoires in COVID-19. At the level of the study: The United States, Italy and Spain provided the acute and convalescent COVID-19 samples. PBMCs, B-cell-depleted T cells, or T cells were the source of the cDNA or gDNA that made up the material.

V gave up 2 bases and J gave up 8 bases, with 15 bases separating them. The CDR3 totals 14 residues. Germline V gives CDR1 MDHEN, CDR2 SYDVKM. Methods used by the authors: Reference gene primer amplification yielded estimated nucleated cell counts. Sequencing used immunoSEQ multiplex PCR; TCRdb keeps in-frame clones, though not all of them. The V and J calls and clone size come from that table; D and trimming were worked out from the DNA. The sample has 200,000 to 250,000 clones, approximately 81% seen once. The sequenced material came from peripheral blood. This clonotype was obtained from an elderly woman with acute or convalescent COVID-19. This chain connects TRBV28 to TRBJ1-2; D is unresolved. CDR3 in DNA: TGTGCCAGCAGTTTAACTGCCCCTTCGAGAGGCTACACCTTC. Residues: CASSLTAPSRGYTF.